This entry is about one TCR beta chain. The antigen remains unidentified. Sequencing was performed with immunoSEQ multiplex PCR; in TCRdb, only in-frame clones are kept and a portion is missing. The sample lists 55,000 to 80,000 clones, about 88% occurring once. This entry belongs to a study of OX40 agonist ivuxolimab in advanced cancers. On the study more broadly: Every 2 weeks, ivuxolimab was infused into the patients intravenously at between 0.01 and 10 mg/kg.

Study-level results: Part of the nonresponder group also had normalized T-cell clonal expansion that was low.

This TCR derives from an adult with an advanced solid tumor such as melanoma, head and neck, liver or kidney cancer. This specimen consisted of CD4+ or CD8+ T cells sorted from blood, obtained in a trial of the OX40 agonist ivuxolimab.

CDR3 DNA sequence: TGTGCCAGCAGTTTGTCTGTGGGGGTTTACAATGAGCAGTTCTTC. Its translation: CASSLSVGVYNEQFF. J is TRBJ2-1 and V is TRBV27; D may be TRBD1 or TRBD2 (5 bases each). The CDR3 is 15 residues long. Trimming removed 3 bases at V and 4 bases at J, with 13 bases between. From germline, CDR1 is MNHEY and CDR2 SMNVEV (reference sequence).